The 9 T cell receptor beta chains below were found in one sample sequenced in a study of T-cell memory formation after mild COVID-19. TCRdb called the 5' RACE reads again in MiXCR, with one record for every CDR3 protein. This table has about 430,000 distinct CDR3 sequences, approximately 24% appearing once. Sequenced sample: PBMCs or a T cell subset sorted from them (not recorded which). Receptor source: an adult woman who had mild COVID-19 (a few samples of this study predate the infection). Cell type and time point are not known.

The chain has TRBV23-1 and TRBJ2-7, with D uncertain. TRBV23-1 is sorted into the ORF group, with uncertain function. Deletions cut 7 bases from V and 1 base from J, with 8 bases between. This CDR3 comprises 12 residues. The CDR3: CASKGLSYEQYF. DNA for the CDR3: TGCGCCAGCAAAGGCTTATCCTACGAGCAGTACTTC.

The chain combines TRBV19 with TRBJ1-2; possible D gene TRBD1, 6 bases. This CDR3 region has 14 residues. V was cut by 4 bases and J by 8 bases, with 17 bases left in between. CDR1 LNHDA and CDR2 SQIVND come from the germline V gene (reference sequence). CDR3 in amino acids: CASSTAGTSGGYTF. DNA for the CDR3: TGTGCCAGTAGTACTGCCGGGACATCCGGGGGCTACACCTTC.

This chain joins TRBV6-5 and TRBJ1-1; TRBD1 aligns across 7 bases. With V trimmed by 5 bases and J by 4 bases, 10 bases remained unmatched. This CDR3 has 15 residues. Germline CDR1 and CDR2: MNHEY and SVGAGI. The CDR3 is CASSLTGTAATEAFF. The CDR3 bases are TGTGCCAGCAGTCTTACCGGGACAGCCGCCACTGAAGCTTTCTTT.

The gene calls are TRBV12-3 or TRBV12-4 and TRBJ1-5; tentative D call: TRBD1 (5 bases). The CDR3 covers 14 residues. Between the trimmed V and J ends, which lost 6 bases and 2 bases, there was a span of 11 bases. CDR3 nucleotides: TGTGCCAGCAGCCATTCGGGGGGCAATCAGCCCCAGCATTTT. It encodes CASSHSGGNQPQHF.

This clonotype was counted between two and nine times. J is TRBJ2-1 and V is TRBV29-1, with a weak D call TRBD1 (6 bases). The germline V gene encodes CDR1 SQVTM and CDR2 ANQGSEA. V gave up 3 bases and J gave up 10 bases, with 13 bases separating them. The CDR3 spans 12 residues. This CDR3 is CSVDIKGTEQFF. Here the CDR3 DNA reads TGCAGCGTTGATATTAAAGGGACAGAGCAGTTCTTC.

The V and J genes are TRBV20-1 and TRBJ2-3; 9 nucleotides match TRBD2. V lost 2 bases to trimming and J lost 3 bases; unmatched junction nucleotides: 12. Germline-derived CDR1 and CDR2 are DFQATT and SNEGSKA (reference sequence). This CDR3 is built from 17 residues. The CDR3 region has the DNA TGCAGTGCTAGAATGGTAGCGGGAGTGAGGTTGACAGATACGCAGTATTTT. It yields the protein CSARMVAGVRLTDTQYF.

The CDR3 is CASSLSSGTLFF. DNA for the CDR3: TGCGCCAGCAGCTTGAGCTCCGGGACGCTGTTTTTT. V gene TRBV5-1 combines with J gene TRBJ1-4, with D perhaps matching TRBD1 (5 bases). Germline CDR1 reads SGHRS; CDR2 reads YFSETQ. CDR3 size: 12 residues. The germline V and J ends were trimmed by 1 base and 14 bases, with 12 bases remaining between them.

This clonotype was counted at least ten times. The DNA for the CDR3 is TGTGCCAGCGGCGAAGAGGGGGCCTCCTACGAGCAGTACTTC. Amino acids: CASGEEGASYEQYF. The V call is TRBV7-6, the J call TRBJ2-7, with 7 nucleotides matching TRBD1. Germline CDR1 is SGHVS and CDR2 is FNYEAQ. J gave up 0 bases and V 8 bases, and 7 bases lay outside the gene matches. The CDR3 loop spans 14 amino acids.

This clonotype has a handful of counts. The CDR3 protein is CASSLEGTSGRGTDTQYF. The CDR3 DNA sequence: TGCGCCAGCAGCTTGGAAGGGACTAGCGGGAGAGGTACAGATACGCAGTATTTT. The rearrangement uses TRBV5-1 and TRBJ2-3; 14 bases align to TRBD2. V trimming: 0 bases; J trimming: 3 bases; junction bases outside the gene matches: 6. The CDR3 is 18 amino acids. Per germline, CDR1 SGHRS and CDR2 YFSETQ.